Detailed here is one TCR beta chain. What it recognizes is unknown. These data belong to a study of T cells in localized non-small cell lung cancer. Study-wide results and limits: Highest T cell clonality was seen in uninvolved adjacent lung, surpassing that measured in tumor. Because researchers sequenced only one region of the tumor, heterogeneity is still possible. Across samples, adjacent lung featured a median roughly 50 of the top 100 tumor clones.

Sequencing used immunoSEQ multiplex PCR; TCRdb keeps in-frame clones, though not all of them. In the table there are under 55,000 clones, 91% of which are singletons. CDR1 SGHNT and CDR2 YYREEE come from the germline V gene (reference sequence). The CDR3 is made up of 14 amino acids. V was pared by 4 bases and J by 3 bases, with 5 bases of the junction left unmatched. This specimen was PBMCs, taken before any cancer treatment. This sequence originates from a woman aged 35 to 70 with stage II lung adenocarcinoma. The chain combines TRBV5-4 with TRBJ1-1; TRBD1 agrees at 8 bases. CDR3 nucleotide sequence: TGTGCCAGCAGCCCTCAGACAGGGGACACTGAAGCTTTCTTT. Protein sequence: CASSPQTGDTEAFF.